Below, 19 T cell receptor beta chains from the same sample are listed, as sequenced in a study of T cell changes during pregnancy in multiple sclerosis. The repertoire was sequenced with immunoSEQ multiplex PCR; TCRdb's copy has only in-frame clones and lacks some. In the table there are 33,000 or so clones, roughly 90% of which are singletons. Sequences were derived from CD8+ T cells from peripheral blood mononuclear cells, sampled in the second trimester of pregnancy. These receptors were collected from a female donor with multiple sclerosis, enrolled in a pregnancy study.

The CDR3: CASSLRWQGLSQETQYF. The CDR3 nucleotides are TGTGCCAGCAGTTTAAGGTGGCAGGGGTTGTCCCAAGAGACCCAGTACTTC. The chain carries TRBV28 and TRBJ2-5; the D gene is possibly TRBD1 (6 bases). Trimming cost V 2 bases and J 1 base, with 17 bases left between them. Germline lookup yields CDR1 MDHEN and CDR2 SYDVKM. The CDR3 is 17 amino acids.

The chain recombines TRBV5-1 with TRBJ2-7, with TRBD2 as a possible D gene (5 bases). Between the trimmed V and J ends, which lost 4 bases and 3 bases, there was a span of 17 bases. Germline CDR1 reads SGHRS; CDR2 reads YFSETQ. The CDR3 covers 15 residues. The CDR3 DNA is TGCGCCAGCAGCCGGGGAGCGTCCTCCCTCTACGAGCAGTACTTC. Its translation: CASSRGASSLYEQYF.

A few counts support this clone. V is TRBV11-2 and J is TRBJ2-7; perhaps TRBD2 as D (5 bases). V lost 5 bases and J 6 bases, leaving 8 bases between the germline ends. This CDR3 comprises 11 residues. Germline V CDR1 and CDR2: SGHAT, FQNNGV. Written as DNA, the CDR3 is TGTGCCAGCAGCCCAGGAGGCGAGCAGTACTTC. Translating it yields CASSPGGEQYF. The full variable domain, completed using reference TRBV11-2 and TRBJ2-7, is EAGVAQSPRYKIIEKRQSVAFWCNPISGHATLYWYQQILGQGPKLLIQFQNNGVVDDSQLPKDRFSAERLKGVDSTLKIQPAKLEDSAVYLCASSPGGEQYFGPGTRLTVT.

V and J are TRBV12-2 and TRBJ1-5; TRBD1, the table's D call, was not compared with the DNA. TRBV12-2 is shown as a pseudogene. CDR3 length: 15 amino acids. The CDR3 DNA reads as TGTGCAAGTCGAGTAGACAGGGGAGAGAATCAGCCCCAGCATTTT. It translates to CASRVDRGENQPQHF.

V and J are TRBV4-2 and TRBJ2-7, with a tentative D call TRBD2 (6 bases). With 0 bases removed from V and 6 bases from J, the gap between germline ends came to 24 bases. This CDR3 is 18 amino acids long. Germline V gene data show CDR1 as LGHNA and CDR2 as YNFKEQ. CDR3 region: CASSQDWASDSLLGEQYF. The CDR3 DNA is TGTGCCAGCAGCCAAGATTGGGCTAGCGACTCCTTACTAGGCGAGCAGTACTTC.

As for this clone: This specimen includes other DNA sequences encoding the same CDR3. V and J are TRBV10-3 and TRBJ2-1; D remains ambiguous. The CDR3 is 12 residues long. Germline lookup yields CDR1 ENHRY and CDR2 SYGVKD. Trimming cost V 3 bases and J 7 bases, with 7 bases left between them. The CDR3 DNA sequence: TGTGCCATCAGTGACCTGAGTAATGAGCAGTTCTTC. It encodes CAISDLSNEQFF.

The rearrangement links TRBV18 to TRBJ1-2; D remains unclear. Germline lookup yields CDR1 KGHSH and CDR2 LQKENI. The CDR3 totals 16 residues. The V gene lost 3 bases and the J gene lost 4 bases, with 18 bases spanning the gap. CDR3 sequence: CASSPRPDGRAYGYTF. CDR3 DNA: TGTGCCAGCTCACCGCGCCCGGACGGGCGGGCCTATGGCTACACCTTC.

The table lists this clone with a few counts. The chain combines TRBV10-1 with TRBJ2-5, with TRBD2 identical over 8 bases. V lost 2 bases to trimming and J lost 5 bases; unmatched junction nucleotides: 16. CDR1 is WNHNN, CDR2 SYGVQD, per germline (reference sequence). The CDR3 sequence is 18 residues long. The CDR3: CASSEMIAGPTPPETQYF. DNA for the CDR3: TGCGCCAGCAGTGAGATGATAGCGGGACCTACTCCGCCGGAGACCCAGTACTTC.

The chain is built from TRBV29-1 and TRBJ2-7; 8 nucleotides line up with TRBD2. The CDR3 covers 13 residues. J lost 0 bases, V lost 6 bases, and 4 bases had no gene match. CDR1 and CDR2 from the germline V gene are SQVTM and ANQGSEA. CDR3 amino acids: CSVTSEPSYEQYF. In nucleotides, the CDR3 is TGCAGCGTGACTAGCGAACCCTCCTACGAGCAGTACTTC.

The chain joins TRBV29-1 to TRBJ2-1, with D perhaps TRBD2 (6 bases). Germline V gene sequence: CDR1 SQVTM, CDR2 ANQGSEA. The CDR3 consists of 15 residues. V was trimmed by 0 bases and J by 4 bases, leaving 13 bases between them. CDR3 coding DNA: TGCAGCGTTGAAGATCCGGGAGCAACTTACAATGAGCAGTTCTTC. Translating it yields CSVEDPGATYNEQFF.

The CDR3 sequence is CASSGTWMNTEAFF. CDR3 bases: TGTGCCAGCAGTGGGACATGGATGAACACTGAAGCTTTCTTT. The chain links TRBV6-5 to TRBJ1-1; D is possibly TRBD1 (6 bases). Germline CDR1 is MNHEY and CDR2 is SVGAGI. V lost 5 bases and J 0 bases, leaving 10 bases between the germline ends. CDR3 length equals 14 residues.

This clone has just one count. This chain uses TRBV15 with TRBJ2-7; D possibly corresponds to TRBD1 (5 bases). The germline V gene has CDR1 LNHNV and CDR2 YYDKDF (reference sequence). V shed 4 bases and J shed 6 bases, with 19 bases lying between them. This CDR3 comprises 15 residues. CDR3 nucleotides: TGTGCCACCAGCATTGGGGCCAGCAAAACGGTCGAGCAGTACTTC. Translation gives CATSIGASKTVEQYF. Drawing the rest from reference TRBV15 and TRBJ2-7, the complete variable domain is DAMVIQNPRYQVTQFGKPVTLSCSQTLNHNVMYWYQQKSSQAPKLLFHYYDKDFNNEADTPDNFQSRRPNTSFCFLDIRSPGLGDTAMYLCATSIGASKTVEQYFGPGTRLTVT.

The rearrangement uses TRBV28 and TRBJ2-1; 7 bases line up with TRBD1. CDR1 MDHEN and CDR2 SYDVKM come from the germline V gene. The CDR3 length is 14 residues. J gave up 6 bases and V 3 bases, and 5 bases lay outside the gene matches. CDR3 sequence (DNA): TGTGCCAGCAGTTTCGGACAGGAGATCAATGAGCAGTTCTTC. This sequence encodes CASSFGQEINEQFF.

The J gene is TRBJ1-4, the V gene TRBV5-1; no reliable D call. Germline assignment: CDR1 SGHRS and CDR2 YFSETQ. The CDR3 is made up of 12 amino acids. V was trimmed by 5 bases and J by 8 bases, leaving 10 bases between them. The CDR3 region has the DNA TGCGCCAGCAGGCGGGTCGGAGAAAAACTGTTTTTT. This codes for CASRRVGEKLFF.

The V and J genes are TRBV7-9 and TRBJ2-1; 7 bases are shared with TRBD2. Germline trimming cut 1 base from V and 4 bases from J; bases unmatched to any gene: 1. Germline V gene lookup returns CDR1 SEHNR and CDR2 FQNEAQ (reference sequence). The CDR3 spans 14 residues. The CDR3 sequence: CASSLGGGYNEQFF. The DNA of the CDR3 is TGTGCCAGCAGCTTAGGGGGGGGTTACAATGAGCAGTTCTTC.

V usage is TRBV4-3 and J usage is TRBJ2-1; 11 nucleotides match TRBD2. The CDR3 has 17 residues. After removal of 1 base from V and 5 bases from J, the junction contained 7 bases not matched to a gene. Germline CDR1 is LGHNA and CDR2 is YSLEER. CDR3 nucleotides: TGCGCCAGCAGCCAAGGAGGTAGCGGGAGGGCCAACAATGAGCAGTTCTTC. Amino acid sequence: CASSQGGSGRANNEQFF.

The chain is built from TRBV12-5 and TRBJ2-7; TRBD2 might be the D (5 bases). Germline loops: CDR1 LGHNT, CDR2 FRNRAP. V was clipped by 5 bases and J by 5 bases, with 10 bases between them. CDR3 length equals 12 residues. CDR3 nucleotides: TGTGCTAGTGGTACCTCGGGAAACGAGCAGTACTTC. This gives the protein CASGTSGNEQYF.

V usage is TRBV27 and J usage is TRBJ1-2; D perhaps matches TRBD1 (5 bases). This CDR3 spans 15 amino acids. Germline V gives CDR1 MNHEY, CDR2 SMNVEV (reference sequence). Deletions cut 3 bases from V and 1 base from J, with 12 bases between. CDR3 sequence reads: CASSLRTGGNYGYTF. In nucleotides, the CDR3 is TGTGCCAGCAGTTTGCGGACGGGGGGTAACTATGGCTACACCTTC.

The V gene is TRBV6-4, the J gene TRBJ1-2; 8 bases map to TRBD1. Per the germline V gene, CDR1 is MRHNA and CDR2 is SNTAGT. V was clipped by 5 bases and J by 6 bases; unmatched bases: 8. The CDR3 is 14 amino acids. CDR3 in amino acids: CASSPGQGVDGYTF. As DNA, the CDR3 is TGTGCCAGCAGTCCCGGACAGGGCGTCGATGGCTACACCTTC.